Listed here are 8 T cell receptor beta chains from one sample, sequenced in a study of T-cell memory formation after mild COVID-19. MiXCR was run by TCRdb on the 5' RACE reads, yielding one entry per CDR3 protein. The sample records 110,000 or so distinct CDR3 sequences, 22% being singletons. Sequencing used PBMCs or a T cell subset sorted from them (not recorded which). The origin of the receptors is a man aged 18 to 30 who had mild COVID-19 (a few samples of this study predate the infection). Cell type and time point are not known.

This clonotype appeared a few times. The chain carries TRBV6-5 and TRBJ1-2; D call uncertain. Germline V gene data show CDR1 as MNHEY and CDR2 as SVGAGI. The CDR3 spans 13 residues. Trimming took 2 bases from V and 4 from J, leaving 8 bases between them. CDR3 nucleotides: TGTGCCAGCAGTTACCGGGGTTTCTATGGCTACACCTTC. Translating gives CASSYRGFYGYTF.

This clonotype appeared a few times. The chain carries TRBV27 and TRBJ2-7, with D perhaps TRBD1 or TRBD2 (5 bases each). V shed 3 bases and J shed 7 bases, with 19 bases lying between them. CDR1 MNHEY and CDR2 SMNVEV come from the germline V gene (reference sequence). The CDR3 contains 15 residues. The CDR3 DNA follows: TGTGCCAGCAGTTTCTCAGGGACCCTCCGGGTGGAGCAGTACTTC. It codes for CASSFSGTLRVEQYF.

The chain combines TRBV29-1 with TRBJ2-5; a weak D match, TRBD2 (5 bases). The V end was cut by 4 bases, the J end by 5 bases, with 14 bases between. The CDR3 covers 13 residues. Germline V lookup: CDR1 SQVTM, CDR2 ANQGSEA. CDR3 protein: CSVVMTSGETQYF. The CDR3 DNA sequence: TGCAGCGTTGTCATGACGTCGGGGGAGACCCAGTACTTC. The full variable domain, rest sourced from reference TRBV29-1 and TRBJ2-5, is SAVISQKPSRDICQRGTSLTIQCQVDSQVTMMFWYRQQPGQSLTLIATANQGSEATYESGFVIDKFPISRPNLTFSTLTVSNMSPEDSSIYLCSVVMTSGETQYFGPGTRLLVL.

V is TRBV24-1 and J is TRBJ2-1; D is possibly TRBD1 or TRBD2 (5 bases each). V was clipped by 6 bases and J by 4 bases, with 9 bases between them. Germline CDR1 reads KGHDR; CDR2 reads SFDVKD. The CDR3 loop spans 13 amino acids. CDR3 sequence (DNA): TGTGCCACCAGTTCGGGACCTTACAATGAGCAGTTCTTC. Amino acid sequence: CATSSGPYNEQFF.

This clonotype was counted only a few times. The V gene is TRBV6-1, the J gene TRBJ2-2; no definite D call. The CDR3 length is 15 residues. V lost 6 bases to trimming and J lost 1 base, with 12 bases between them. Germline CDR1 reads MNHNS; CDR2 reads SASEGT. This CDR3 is CASRVSDGNTGELFF. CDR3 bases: TGTGCCAGCAGAGTTTCCGACGGGAACACCGGGGAGCTGTTTTTT.

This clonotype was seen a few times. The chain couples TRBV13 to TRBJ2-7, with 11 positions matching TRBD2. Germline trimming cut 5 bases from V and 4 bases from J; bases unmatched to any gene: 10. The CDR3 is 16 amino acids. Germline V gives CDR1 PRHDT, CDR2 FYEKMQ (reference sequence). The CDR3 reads CASSAKTSGRLYEQYV. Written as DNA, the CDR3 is TGTGCCAGCAGCGCAAAAACTAGCGGGAGATTATACGAGCAGTACGTC.

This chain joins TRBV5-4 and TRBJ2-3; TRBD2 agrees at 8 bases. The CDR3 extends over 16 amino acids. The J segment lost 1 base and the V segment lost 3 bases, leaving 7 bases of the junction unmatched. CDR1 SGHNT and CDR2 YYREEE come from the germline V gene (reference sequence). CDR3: CASSSQDSGGTDTQYF. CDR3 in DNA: TGTGCCAGCAGCTCCCAGGATAGCGGGGGCACAGATACGCAGTATTTT.

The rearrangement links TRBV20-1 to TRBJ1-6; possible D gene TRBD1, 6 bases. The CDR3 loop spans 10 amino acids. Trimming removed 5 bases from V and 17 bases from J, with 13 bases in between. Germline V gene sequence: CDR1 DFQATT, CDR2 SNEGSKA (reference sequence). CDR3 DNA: TGCAGTGCTGAAGGACAGAGGGTCCACTTT. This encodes CSAEGQRVHF.